This entry describes one TCR beta chain. This sample was included in a study of identical twins' blood T cells. The V gene's germline CDR1 is SEHNR and CDR2 FQNEAQ (reference sequence). This CDR3 region has 11 residues. Deletions cut 5 bases from V and 11 bases from J, with 12 bases between. Six healthy women, forming three identical twin pairs, donated samples. TCRdb re-analysed the 5' RACE reads in MiXCR, keeping a single row per CDR3 protein. The profile shows 350,000 to 450,000 distinct CDR3 sequences, about 28% of them singletons. Sequences were obtained from PBMCs. This rearrangement joins TRBV7-9 to TRBJ1-2; D is undetermined. This TCR came from a woman between 18 and 50 years old in good health. The CDR3 is CASSAAEWYTF. CDR3 in DNA: TGTGCCAGCAGCGCAGCAGAGTGGTACACCTTC.